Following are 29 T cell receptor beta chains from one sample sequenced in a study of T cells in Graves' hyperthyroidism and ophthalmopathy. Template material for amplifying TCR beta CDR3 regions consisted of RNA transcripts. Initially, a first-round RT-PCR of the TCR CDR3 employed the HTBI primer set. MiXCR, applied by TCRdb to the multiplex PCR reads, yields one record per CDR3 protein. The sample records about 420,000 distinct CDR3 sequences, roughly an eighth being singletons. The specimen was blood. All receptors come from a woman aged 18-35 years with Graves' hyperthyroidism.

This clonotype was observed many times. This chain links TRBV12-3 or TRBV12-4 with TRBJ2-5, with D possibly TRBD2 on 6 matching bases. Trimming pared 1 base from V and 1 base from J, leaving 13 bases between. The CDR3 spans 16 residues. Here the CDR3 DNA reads TGTGCCAGCAGTTTAGTCCCGGGGGACGCCCAAGAGACCCAGTACTTC. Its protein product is CASSLVPGDAQETQYF.

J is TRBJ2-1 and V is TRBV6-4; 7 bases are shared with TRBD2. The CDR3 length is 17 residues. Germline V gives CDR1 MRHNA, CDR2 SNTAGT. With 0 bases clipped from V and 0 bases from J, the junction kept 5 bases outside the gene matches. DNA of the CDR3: TGTGCCAGCAGTGACTCTGCTAGCGGAGGCTCCTACAATGAGCAGTTCTTC. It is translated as CASSDSASGGSYNEQFF.

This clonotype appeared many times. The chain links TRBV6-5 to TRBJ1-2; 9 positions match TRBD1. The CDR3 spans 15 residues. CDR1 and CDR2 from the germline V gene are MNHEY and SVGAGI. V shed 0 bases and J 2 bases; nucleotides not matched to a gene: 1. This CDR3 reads CASSYSGQGNYGYTF. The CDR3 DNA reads TGTGCCAGCAGTTACTCGGGACAGGGAAACTATGGCTACACCTTC.

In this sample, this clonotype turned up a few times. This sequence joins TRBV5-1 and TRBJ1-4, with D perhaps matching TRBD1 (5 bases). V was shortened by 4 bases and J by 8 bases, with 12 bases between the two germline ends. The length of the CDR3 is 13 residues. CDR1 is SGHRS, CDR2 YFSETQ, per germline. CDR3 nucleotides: TGCGCCAGCAGCCCTCTAGACAGCGAAAAACTGTTTTTT. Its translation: CASSPLDSEKLFF. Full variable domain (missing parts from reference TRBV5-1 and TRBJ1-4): KAGVTQTPRYLIKTRGQQVTLSCSPISGHRSVSWYQQTPGQGLQFLFEYFSETQRNKGNFPGRFSGRQFSNSRSEMNVSTLELGDSALYLCASSPLDSEKLFFGSGTQLSVL.

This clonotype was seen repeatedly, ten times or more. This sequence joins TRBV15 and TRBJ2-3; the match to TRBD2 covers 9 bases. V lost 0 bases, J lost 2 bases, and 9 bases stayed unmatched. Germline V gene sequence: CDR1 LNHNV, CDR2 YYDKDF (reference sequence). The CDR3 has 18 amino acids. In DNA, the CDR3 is TGTGCCACCAGCAGAGATACTCTGGCGGGAGGGCCCACAGATACGCAGTATTTT. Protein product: CATSRDTLAGGPTDTQYF.

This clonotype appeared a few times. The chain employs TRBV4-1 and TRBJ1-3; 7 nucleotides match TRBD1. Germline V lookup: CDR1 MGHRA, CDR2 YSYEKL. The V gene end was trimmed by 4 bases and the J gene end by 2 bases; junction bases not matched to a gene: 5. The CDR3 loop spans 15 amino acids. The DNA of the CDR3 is TGCGCCAGCAGCCTTACAGGGGAACCTGGAAACACCATATATTTT. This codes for CASSLTGEPGNTIYF.

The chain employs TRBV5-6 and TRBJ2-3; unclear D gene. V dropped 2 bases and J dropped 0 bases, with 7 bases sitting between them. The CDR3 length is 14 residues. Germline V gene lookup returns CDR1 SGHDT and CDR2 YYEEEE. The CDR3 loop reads CASSFRSSTDTQYF. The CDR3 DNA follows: TGTGCCAGCAGCTTTCGTTCCAGCACAGATACGCAGTATTTT.

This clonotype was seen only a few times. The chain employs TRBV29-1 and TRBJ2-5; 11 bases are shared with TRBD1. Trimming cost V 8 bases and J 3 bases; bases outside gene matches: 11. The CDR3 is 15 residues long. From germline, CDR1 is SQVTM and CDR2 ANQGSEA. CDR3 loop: CSYDEDRGREETQYF. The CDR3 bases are TGCAGCTATGATGAGGACAGGGGGCGGGAAGAGACCCAGTACTTC.

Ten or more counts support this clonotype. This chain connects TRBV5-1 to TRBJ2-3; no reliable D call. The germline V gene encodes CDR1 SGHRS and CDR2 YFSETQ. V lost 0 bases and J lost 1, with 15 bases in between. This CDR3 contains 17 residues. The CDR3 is CASSLALSADGTDTQYF. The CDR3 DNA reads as TGCGCCAGCAGCTTGGCCCTGAGCGCCGATGGCACAGATACGCAGTATTTT.

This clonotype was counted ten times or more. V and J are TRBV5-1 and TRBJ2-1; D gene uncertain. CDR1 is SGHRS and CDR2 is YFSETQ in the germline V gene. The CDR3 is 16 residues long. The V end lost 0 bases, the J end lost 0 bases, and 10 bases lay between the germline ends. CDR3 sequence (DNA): TGCGCCAGCAGCTTGGCTTTCACAACCTCCTACAATGAGCAGTTCTTC. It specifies CASSLAFTTSYNEQFF.

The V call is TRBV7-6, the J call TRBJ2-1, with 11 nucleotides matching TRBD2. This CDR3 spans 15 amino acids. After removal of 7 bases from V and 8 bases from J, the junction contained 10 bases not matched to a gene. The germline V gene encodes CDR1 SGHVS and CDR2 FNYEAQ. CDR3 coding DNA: TGTGCCAGCAACAAACTAGCGGGAGATATCGATGAGCAGTTCTTC. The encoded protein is CASNKLAGDIDEQFF.

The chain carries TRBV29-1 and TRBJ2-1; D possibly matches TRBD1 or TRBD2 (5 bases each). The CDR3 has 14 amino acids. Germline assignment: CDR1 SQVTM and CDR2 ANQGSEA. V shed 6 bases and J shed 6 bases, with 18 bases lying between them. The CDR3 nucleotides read TGCAGCGTCTTTGTGGGGGTAAAGGGCAATGAGCAGTTCTTC. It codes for CSVFVGVKGNEQFF.

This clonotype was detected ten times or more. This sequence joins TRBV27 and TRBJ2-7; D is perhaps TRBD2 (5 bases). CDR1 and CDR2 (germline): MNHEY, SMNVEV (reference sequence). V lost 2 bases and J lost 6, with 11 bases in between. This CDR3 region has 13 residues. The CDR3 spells CASSLALRGEQYF. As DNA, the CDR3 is TGTGCCAGCAGTTTAGCCCTACGGGGCGAGCAGTACTTC.

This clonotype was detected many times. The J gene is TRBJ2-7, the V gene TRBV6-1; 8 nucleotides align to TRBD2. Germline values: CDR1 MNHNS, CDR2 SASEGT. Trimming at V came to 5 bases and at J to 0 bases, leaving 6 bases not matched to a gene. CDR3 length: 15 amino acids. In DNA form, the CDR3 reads TGTGCCAGCAGTTATACACTAGCGGACTCCTACGAGCAGTACTTC. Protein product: CASSYTLADSYEQYF.

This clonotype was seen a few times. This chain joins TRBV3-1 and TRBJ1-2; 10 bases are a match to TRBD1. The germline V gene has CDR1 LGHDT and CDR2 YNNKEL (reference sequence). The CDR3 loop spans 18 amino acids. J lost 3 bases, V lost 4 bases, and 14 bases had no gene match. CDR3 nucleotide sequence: TGTGCCAGCAGCCCCTTCTGGGGGGGACAGGGGTTGGACTATGGCTACACCTTC. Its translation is CASSPFWGGQGLDYGYTF.

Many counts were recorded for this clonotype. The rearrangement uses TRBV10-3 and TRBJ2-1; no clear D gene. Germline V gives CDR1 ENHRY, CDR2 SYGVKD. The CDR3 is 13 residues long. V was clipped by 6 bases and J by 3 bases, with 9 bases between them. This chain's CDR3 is CAIREQDYNEQFF. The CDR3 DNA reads TGTGCCATCAGGGAGCAAGACTACAATGAGCAGTTCTTC.

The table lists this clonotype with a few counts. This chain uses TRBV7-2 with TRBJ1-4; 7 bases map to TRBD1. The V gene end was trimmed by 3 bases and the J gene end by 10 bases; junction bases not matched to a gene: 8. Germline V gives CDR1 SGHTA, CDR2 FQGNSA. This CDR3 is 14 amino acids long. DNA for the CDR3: TGTGCCAGCAGCTTGGAGGGGGCAGAGGGAAAACTGTTTTTT. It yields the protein CASSLEGAEGKLFF.

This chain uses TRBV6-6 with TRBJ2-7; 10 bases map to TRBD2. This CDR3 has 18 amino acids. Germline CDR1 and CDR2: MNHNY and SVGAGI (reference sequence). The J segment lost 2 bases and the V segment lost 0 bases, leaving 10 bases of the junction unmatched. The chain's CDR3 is CASSYSLVLAGQAYEQYF. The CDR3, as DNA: TGTGCCAGCAGTTACTCGTTAGTACTAGCGGGACAGGCCTACGAGCAGTACTTC.

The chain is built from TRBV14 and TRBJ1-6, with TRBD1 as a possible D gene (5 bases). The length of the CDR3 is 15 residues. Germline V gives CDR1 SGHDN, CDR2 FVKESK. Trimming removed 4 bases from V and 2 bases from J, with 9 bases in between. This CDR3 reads CASSLPGPYNSPLHF. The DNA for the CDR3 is TGTGCCAGCAGCCTACCGGGACCCTATAATTCACCCCTCCACTTT.

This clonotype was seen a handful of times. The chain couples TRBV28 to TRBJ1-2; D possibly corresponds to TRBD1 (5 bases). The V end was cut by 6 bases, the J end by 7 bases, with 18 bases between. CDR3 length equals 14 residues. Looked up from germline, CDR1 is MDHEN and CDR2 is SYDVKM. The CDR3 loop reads CASRPGHVLGGYTF. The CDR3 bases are TGTGCCAGCAGGCCCGGACACGTCTTGGGTGGCTACACCTTC.

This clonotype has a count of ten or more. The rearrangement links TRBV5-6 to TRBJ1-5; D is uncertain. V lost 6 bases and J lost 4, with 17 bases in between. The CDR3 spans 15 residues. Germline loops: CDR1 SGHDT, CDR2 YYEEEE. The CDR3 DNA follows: TGTGCCAGCAAGTCCCTCCGGATACCTAATCAGCCCCAGCATTTT. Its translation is CASKSLRIPNQPQHF.

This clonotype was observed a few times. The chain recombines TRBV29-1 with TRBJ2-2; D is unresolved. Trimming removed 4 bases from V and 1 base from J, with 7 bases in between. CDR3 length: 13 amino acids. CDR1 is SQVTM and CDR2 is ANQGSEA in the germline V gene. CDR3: CSVVAGNTGELFF. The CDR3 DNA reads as TGCAGCGTTGTAGCTGGGAACACCGGGGAGCTGTTTTTT.

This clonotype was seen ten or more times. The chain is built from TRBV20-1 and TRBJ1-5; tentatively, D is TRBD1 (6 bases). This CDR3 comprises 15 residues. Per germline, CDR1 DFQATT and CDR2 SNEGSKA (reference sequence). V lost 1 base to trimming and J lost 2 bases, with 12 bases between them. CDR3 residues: CSARVGGSGNQPQHF. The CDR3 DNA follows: TGCAGTGCTAGAGTAGGGGGGTCGGGCAATCAGCCCCAGCATTTT.

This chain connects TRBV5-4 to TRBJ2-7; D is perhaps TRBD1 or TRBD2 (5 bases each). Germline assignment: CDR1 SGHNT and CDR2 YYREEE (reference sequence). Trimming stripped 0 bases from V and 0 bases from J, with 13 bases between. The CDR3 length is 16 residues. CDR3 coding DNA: TGTGCCAGCAGCTTGGCTGGGGGATCTGTCTCCTACGAGCAGTACTTC. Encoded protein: CASSLAGGSVSYEQYF.

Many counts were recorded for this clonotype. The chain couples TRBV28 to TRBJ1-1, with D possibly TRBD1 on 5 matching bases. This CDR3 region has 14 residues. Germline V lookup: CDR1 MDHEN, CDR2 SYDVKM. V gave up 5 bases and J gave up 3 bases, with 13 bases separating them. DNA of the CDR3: TGTGCCAGCAGTCCCCCCGGGGCTTACACTGAAGCTTTCTTT. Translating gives CASSPPGAYTEAFF.

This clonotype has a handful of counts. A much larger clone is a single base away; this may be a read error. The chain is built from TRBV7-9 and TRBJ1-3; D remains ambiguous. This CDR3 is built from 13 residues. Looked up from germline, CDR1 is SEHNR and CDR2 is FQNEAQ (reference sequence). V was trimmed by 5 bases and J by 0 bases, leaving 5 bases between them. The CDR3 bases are TGTGCCAGCAGCCCCGCCTCTGGAAACACCATATATTTT. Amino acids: CASSPASGNTIYF.

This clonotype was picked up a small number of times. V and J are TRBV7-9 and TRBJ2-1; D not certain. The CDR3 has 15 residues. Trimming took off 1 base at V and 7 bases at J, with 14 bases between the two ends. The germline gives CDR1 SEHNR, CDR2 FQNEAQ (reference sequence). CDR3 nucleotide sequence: TGTGCCAGCAGCTTAGTGGGTGGCAGGCAAAATGAGCAGTTCTTC. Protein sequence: CASSLVGGRQNEQFF.

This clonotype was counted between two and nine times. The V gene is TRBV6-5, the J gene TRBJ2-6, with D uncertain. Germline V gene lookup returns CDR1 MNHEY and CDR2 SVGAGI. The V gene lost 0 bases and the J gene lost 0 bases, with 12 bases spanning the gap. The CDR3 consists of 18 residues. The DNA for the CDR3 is TGTGCCAGCAGTTACTCAGGTTTAGGATCCTCTGGGGCCAACGTCCTGACTTTC. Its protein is CASSYSGLGSSGANVLTF.

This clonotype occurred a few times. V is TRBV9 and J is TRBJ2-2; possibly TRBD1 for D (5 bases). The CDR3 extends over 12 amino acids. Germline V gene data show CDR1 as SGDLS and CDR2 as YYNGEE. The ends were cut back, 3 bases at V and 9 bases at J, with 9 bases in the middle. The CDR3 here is CASSARDRELFF. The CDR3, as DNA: TGTGCCAGCAGCGCCAGGGATCGGGAGCTGTTTTTT.